This TCR beta chain originates from a study of OX40 agonist ivuxolimab in advanced cancers. Germline V gene lookup returns CDR1 SNHLY and CDR2 FYNNEI. The CDR3 runs 13 residues. V was clipped by 1 base and J by 4 bases, with 6 bases between them. The table came from immunoSEQ multiplex PCR; TCRdb's copy has only in-frame clones and leaves some out. This table has 40,000 to 45,000 clones, approximately 78% appearing once. V is TRBV2 and J is TRBJ2-3; unclear D gene. This sample comprised CD4+ or CD8+ T cells sorted from blood, obtained in a trial of the OX40 agonist ivuxolimab. This TCR came from an adult with an advanced solid tumor such as melanoma, head and neck, liver or kidney cancer. DNA of the CDR3: TGTGCCAGCAGTGAAGTTAGAGCAGATACGCAGTATTTT. This sequence encodes CASSEVRADTQYF.